A single sample is the source of the 24 T cell receptor beta chains below, sequenced in a study of T cell repertoires in cytomegalovirus infection. MiXCR was run by TCRdb on the reads, yielding one entry per CDR3 protein. The top ten clones hold around 12% of a sample with fewer than 350,000 distinct CDR3 sequences, 15% to 20% of them seen once. The sequenced sample was PBMCs. Receptors originate from a human donor in good health (CMV status not recorded). Some clones in this sample may be carry-over from other donors' samples.

The rearrangement uses TRBV6-5 and TRBJ2-5, with D possibly being TRBD1 (5 bases). CDR1 is MNHEY and CDR2 is SVGAGI in the germline V gene. There are 15 residues in the CDR3. Trimming shortened V by 5 bases and J by 5 bases, and 18 bases separated the two germline ends. CDR3 protein: CASSPEGGADETQYF. CDR3 coding DNA: TGTGCCAGCAGTCCCGAAGGTGGGGCCGATGAGACCCAGTACTTC.

This clonotype occurred many times. J is TRBJ2-7 and V is TRBV28; 7 bases match TRBD1. This CDR3 comprises 15 residues. Germline trimming cut 4 bases from V and 6 bases from J; bases unmatched to any gene: 12. Germline CDR1 MDHEN, CDR2 SYDVKM. CDR3 nucleotides: TGTGCCAGCAGTTCAACAGGGGCCGGACTCCCCGAGCAGTACTTC. Translated, it gives CASSSTGAGLPEQYF.

The chain uses TRBV6-2 or TRBV6-3 and TRBJ1-5; D not resolved. CDR3 length equals 14 residues. Trimming removed 2 bases at V and 2 bases at J, with 7 bases between. Germline V lookup: CDR1 MNHEY, CDR2 SVGEGT. CDR3 region: CASSYGSGNQPQHF. The CDR3 DNA follows: TGTGCCAGCAGTTACGGGTCGGGCAATCAGCCCCAGCATTTT.

This clonotype was seen a few times. The V call is TRBV19, the J call TRBJ1-6, with D possibly TRBD1 on 6 matching bases. The V gene lost 9 bases and the J gene lost 7 bases, with 22 bases spanning the gap. The CDR3 contains 16 residues. The germline V gene encodes CDR1 LNHDA and CDR2 SQIVND (reference sequence). CDR3 nucleotides: TGTGCCAGCCAGTGGGGCACAGGGATGGAAAATTCACCCCTCCACTTT. Its translation is CASQWGTGMENSPLHF. Combining the CDR3 with reference TRBV19 and TRBJ1-6 gives the whole variable domain DGGITQSPKYLFRKEGQNVTLSCEQNLNHDAMYWYRQDPGQGLRLIYYSQIVNDFQKGDIAEGYSVSREKKESFPLTVTSAQKNPTAFYLCASQWGTGMENSPLHFGNGTRLTVT.

This clonotype was observed at least ten times. The chain combines TRBV7-2 with TRBJ2-5; 8 positions agree with TRBD2. CDR3 length: 15 amino acids. With V trimmed by 1 base and J by 4 bases, 5 bases remained unmatched. From germline, CDR1 is SGHTA and CDR2 FQGNSA. CDR3 DNA: TGTGCCAGCAGCTTAGGGCTCGGGGGGGTAGAGACCCAGTACTTC. It codes for CASSLGLGGVETQYF.

This clonotype was picked up many times. The gene calls are TRBV10-3 and TRBJ1-4, with D hard to call. Germline values: CDR1 ENHRY, CDR2 SYGVKD. V lost 2 bases to trimming and J lost 4 bases, with 11 bases between them. This CDR3 has 15 amino acids. Here the CDR3 reads CAISELLGFNEKLFF. CDR3 nucleotides: TGTGCCATCAGTGAGCTACTGGGTTTTAATGAAAAACTGTTTTTT.

This clonotype was counted between two and nine times. This chain uses TRBV12-3 or TRBV12-4 with TRBJ2-1; TRBD2 is a possible D gene (7 bases). This CDR3 comprises 15 residues. The V end was cut by 7 bases, the J end by 2 bases, with 15 bases between. As DNA, the CDR3 is TGTGCCAGCACCCTAGGGGGGGGGGCCTACAATGAGCAGTTCTTC. Residues: CASTLGGGAYNEQFF.

The count of this clonotype is one. The chain uses TRBV28 and TRBJ2-2; D may be TRBD2 (6 bases). There are 17 residues in the CDR3. V lost 4 bases, J lost 4 bases, and 19 bases lay in between. Germline V gene lookup returns CDR1 MDHEN and CDR2 SYDVKM. The DNA of the CDR3 is TGTGCCAGCAGTTCATCCACAGCCTTGCGGGGCACCGGGGAGCTGTTTTTT. Its protein product is CASSSSTALRGTGELFF.

This clonotype was seen repeatedly, ten times or more. The genes are TRBV6-5 and TRBJ2-7; tentatively, D is TRBD1 (5 bases). Germline assignment: CDR1 MNHEY and CDR2 SVGAGI. The CDR3 runs to 16 residues. Trimming stripped 0 bases from V and 2 bases from J, with 14 bases between. The CDR3 loop reads CASSYSSGTGTYEQYF. The CDR3, as DNA: TGTGCCAGCAGTTACTCATCCGGCACAGGAACCTACGAGCAGTACTTC.

This clonotype was detected a few times. The chain links TRBV10-3 to TRBJ1-6; the D is unclear. Germline assignment: CDR1 ENHRY and CDR2 SYGVKD. V shed 10 bases and J shed 6 bases, with 16 bases lying between them. The CDR3 length is 14 residues. Here the CDR3 reads CATAPVTLNSPLHF. The CDR3 bases are TGTGCCACTGCCCCCGTTACGCTTAATTCACCCCTCCACTTT.

In its sample, this clonotype was seen a few times. This sequence joins TRBV6-6 and TRBJ2-2, with D tentatively TRBD1 (6 bases). Germline V gene lookup returns CDR1 MNHNY and CDR2 SVGAGI (reference sequence). This CDR3 comprises 16 residues. Between the trimmed V and J ends, which lost 7 bases and 5 bases, there was a span of 20 bases. The CDR3 DNA sequence: TGTGCCAGCACTGACAGGATCAGCCCGAGAACCGGGGAGCTGTTTTTT. Translating gives CASTDRISPRTGELFF.

This clonotype has just a few counts. The chain links TRBV7-9 to TRBJ2-1; 9 bases are a match to TRBD2. The CDR3 runs 19 residues. The germline V gene has CDR1 SEHNR and CDR2 FQNEAQ (reference sequence). Losses at the gene ends were 5 bases for V and 4 bases for J; bases not matched to a gene: 18. CDR3 nucleotides: TGTGCCAGCAGCCCTAGAAACCCCCTACTAGCGGGCGAGTACAATGAGCAGTTCTTC. It yields the protein CASSPRNPLLAGEYNEQFF.

This clonotype came up a few times. The CDR3 protein is CSAISSGGPQETQYF. The DNA for the CDR3 is TGCAGTGCTATATCTAGCGGGGGGCCCCAAGAGACCCAGTACTTC. The rearrangement links TRBV20-1 to TRBJ2-5; 11 bases fit TRBD2. Per the germline V gene, CDR1 is DFQATT and CDR2 is SNEGSKA (reference sequence). V shed 4 bases, J shed 1 base, and the junction held 5 bases outside the gene matches. The CDR3 is 15 residues long.

This clonotype was counted many times. The chain is built from TRBV12-3 or TRBV12-4 and TRBJ1-5; 7 nucleotides align to TRBD1. The CDR3 has 14 amino acids. Trimming cost V 5 bases and J 2 bases; bases outside gene matches: 3. The CDR3 loop reads CASSQGEGNQPQHF. The CDR3 bases are TGTGCCAGCAGTCAGGGGGAAGGCAATCAGCCCCAGCATTTT.

At least ten counts were recorded for this clonotype. The V and J genes are TRBV7-8 and TRBJ1-4, with no clear D. CDR3 length: 14 residues. From germline, CDR1 is SGHVS and CDR2 FQNEAQ. V gave up 0 bases and J gave up 8 bases, with 10 bases separating them. The CDR3 sequence is CASSLALGSEKLFF. In nucleotides, the CDR3 is TGTGCCAGCAGCTTAGCCCTAGGGAGCGAAAAACTGTTTTTT.

This clonotype was seen only a few times. The chain couples TRBV7-9 to TRBJ1-4; TRBD1 might be the D (6 bases). This CDR3 has 14 residues. The ends were cut back, 2 bases at V and 5 bases at J, with 9 bases in the middle. Germline V gene sequence: CDR1 SEHNR, CDR2 FQNEAQ (reference sequence). The CDR3 DNA reads as TGTGCCAGCAGCTTACGGACAGAAAATGAAAAACTGTTTTTT. Protein: CASSLRTENEKLFF.

This clonotype turned up a few times. The chain uses TRBV5-6 and TRBJ2-4; the D gene is possibly TRBD2 (6 bases). Trimming left V 0 bases short and J 1 base short, with 14 bases between. This CDR3 has 17 residues. In germline, CDR1 is SGHDT, CDR2 YYEEEE. The CDR3 here is CASSLALDYSAKNIQYF. The CDR3 DNA reads as TGTGCCAGCAGCTTGGCCCTGGACTACAGTGCCAAAAACATTCAGTACTTC.

The chain employs TRBV5-1 and TRBJ1-1; no definite D call. This CDR3 region has 16 residues. Germline lookup yields CDR1 SGHRS and CDR2 YFSETQ. The germline V and J ends were trimmed by 0 bases and 1 base, with 13 bases remaining between them. CDR3 bases: TGCGCCAGCAGCTTGGGGGCGTTGGGTCCGAACACTGAAGCTTTCTTT. Amino acid sequence: CASSLGALGPNTEAFF.

In this sample, this clonotype turned up a few times. V gene TRBV4-2 combines with J gene TRBJ1-4, with 7 bases fitting TRBD1. There are 18 residues in the CDR3. With 0 bases clipped from V and 11 bases from J, the junction kept 18 bases outside the gene matches. From germline, CDR1 is LGHNA and CDR2 YNFKEQ. In nucleotides, the CDR3 is TGTGCCAGCAGCCAAGATCTTGTATTGGACAGGTTTTTCGTGAAACTGTTTTTT. It codes for CASSQDLVLDRFFVKLFF.

The chain links TRBV24-1 to TRBJ2-1; 7 bases align to TRBD2. The CDR3 consists of 15 residues. Germline assignment: CDR1 KGHDR and CDR2 SFDVKD. Trimming took 6 bases from V and 2 from J; bases not matched to a gene: 6. The chain's CDR3 is CATSSGGLPYNEQFF. DNA of the CDR3: TGTGCCACCAGTTCGGGGGGACTACCCTACAATGAGCAGTTCTTC.

The sample holds a few counts of this clonotype. This chain links TRBV2 with TRBJ1-2; D is ambiguous. This CDR3 is 14 amino acids long. V was pared by 4 bases and J by 7 bases, with 16 bases between. The germline V gene encodes CDR1 SNHLY and CDR2 FYNNEI. The CDR3 protein is CASSAQGLIAGYTF. For the CDR3, the DNA is TGTGCCAGCAGTGCCCAAGGGTTGATCGCTGGCTACACCTTC. The complete variable domain, with remaining parts taken from reference TRBV2 and TRBJ1-2, reads EPEVTQTPSHQVTQMGQEVILRCVPISNHLYFYWYRQILGQKVEFLVSFYNNEISEKSEIFDDQFSVERPDGSNFTLKIRSTKLEDSAMYFCASSAQGLIAGYTFGSGTRLTVV.

This clonotype occurred a few times. The CDR3 loop reads CASSPSQGAGSNQPQHF. CDR3 DNA sequence: TGTGCCAGCAGTCCAAGTCAGGGGGCAGGGAGCAATCAGCCCCAGCATTTT. The chain employs TRBV6-1 and TRBJ1-5; 8 positions agree with TRBD1. Germline CDR1 reads MNHNS; CDR2 reads SASEGT. V gave up 5 bases and J gave up 1 base; unmatched junction bases: 10. The CDR3 has 17 residues.

This clonotype was seen a handful of times. The chain has TRBV4-2 and TRBJ1-6, with 10 nucleotides matching TRBD1. Germline CDR1 LGHNA, CDR2 YNFKEQ. V gave up 4 bases and J gave up 8 bases; unmatched junction bases: 8. The CDR3 runs to 16 residues. The CDR3 DNA follows: TGTGCCAGCAGCCCTTGGGGGACAGGGGCTGATTCACCCCTCCACTTT. Translation: CASSPWGTGADSPLHF.

This chain links TRBV20-1 with TRBJ1-2; no clear D. V dropped 5 bases and J dropped 9 bases, with 19 bases sitting between them. The CDR3 is 13 amino acids. Germline V gene lookup returns CDR1 DFQATT and CDR2 SNEGSKA (reference sequence). CDR3 DNA: TGCAGTGCTGGCGGGATCACGGGCGGTAGCTACACCTTC. Its translation: CSAGGITGGSYTF.